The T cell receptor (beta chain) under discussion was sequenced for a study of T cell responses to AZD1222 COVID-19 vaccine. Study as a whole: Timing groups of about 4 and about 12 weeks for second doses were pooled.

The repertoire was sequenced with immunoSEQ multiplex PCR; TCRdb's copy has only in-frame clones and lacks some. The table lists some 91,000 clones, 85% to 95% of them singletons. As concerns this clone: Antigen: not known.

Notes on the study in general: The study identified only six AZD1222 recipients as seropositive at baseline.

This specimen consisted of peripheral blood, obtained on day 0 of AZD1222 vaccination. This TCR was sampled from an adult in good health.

CDR3: CASSQGGAYNEQFF. CDR3 in DNA: TGTGCCAGCAGCCAAGGGGGGGCTTACAATGAGCAGTTCTTC. The chain joins TRBV3-1 (or the pseudogene TRBV3-2) to TRBJ2-1; tentatively, D is TRBD1 or TRBD2 (6 bases each). The V gene's germline CDR1 is LGHDT and CDR2 YNNKEL (reference sequence). The CDR3 length is 14 residues. V lost 1 base and J lost 4, with 8 bases in between.